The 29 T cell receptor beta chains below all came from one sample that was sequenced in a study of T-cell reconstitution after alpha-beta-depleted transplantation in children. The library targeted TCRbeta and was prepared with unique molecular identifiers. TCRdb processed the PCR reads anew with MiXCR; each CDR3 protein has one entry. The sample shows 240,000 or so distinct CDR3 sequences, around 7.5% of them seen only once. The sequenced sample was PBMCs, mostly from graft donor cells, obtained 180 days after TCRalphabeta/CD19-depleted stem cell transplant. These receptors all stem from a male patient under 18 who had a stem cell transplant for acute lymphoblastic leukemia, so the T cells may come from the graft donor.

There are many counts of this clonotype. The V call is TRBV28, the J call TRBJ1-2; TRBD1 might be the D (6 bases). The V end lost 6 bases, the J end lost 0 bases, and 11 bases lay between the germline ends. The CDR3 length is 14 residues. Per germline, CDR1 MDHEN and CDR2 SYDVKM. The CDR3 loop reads CASSPGGPNYGYTF. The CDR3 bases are TGTGCCAGCAGCCCCGGGGGGCCTAACTATGGCTACACCTTC.

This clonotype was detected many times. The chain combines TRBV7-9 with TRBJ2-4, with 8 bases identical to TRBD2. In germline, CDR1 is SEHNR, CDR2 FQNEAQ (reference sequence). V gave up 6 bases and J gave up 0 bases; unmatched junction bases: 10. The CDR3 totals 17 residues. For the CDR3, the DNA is TGTGCCAGCAGTCCGGGAGGGCTCGTACTAGCCAAAAACATTCAGTACTTC. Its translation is CASSPGGLVLAKNIQYF.

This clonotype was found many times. CDR3 sequence (DNA): TGTGCCAGCAGCACCATGACAGGGGGTGGCAATCAGCCCCAGCATTTT. This translates into CASSTMTGGGNQPQHF. This chain joins TRBV7-8 and TRBJ1-5; 9 bases fit TRBD1. Losses at the gene ends were 5 bases for V and 2 bases for J; bases not matched to a gene: 7. There are 16 residues in the CDR3. CDR1 and CDR2 (germline): SGHVS, FQNEAQ.

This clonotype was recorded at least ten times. CDR3 sequence reads: CASSLARTPYEQYF. The CDR3 nucleotides read TGTGCCAGCAGCTTGGCCAGGACCCCCTACGAGCAGTACTTC. V usage is TRBV5-5 and J usage is TRBJ2-7; D unresolved. The CDR3 runs 14 residues. Trimming pared 0 bases from V and 2 bases from J, leaving 9 bases between. CDR1 and CDR2 from the germline V gene are SGHKS and YYEKEE (reference sequence).

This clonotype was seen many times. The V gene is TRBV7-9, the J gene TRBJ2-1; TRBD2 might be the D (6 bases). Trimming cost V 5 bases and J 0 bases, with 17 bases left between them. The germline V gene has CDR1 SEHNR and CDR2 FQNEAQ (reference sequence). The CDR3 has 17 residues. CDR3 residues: CASSTESGWGSYNEQFF. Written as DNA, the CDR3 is TGTGCCAGCAGCACAGAGAGCGGGTGGGGCTCCTACAATGAGCAGTTCTTC. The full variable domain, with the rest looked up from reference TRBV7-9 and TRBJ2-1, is DTGVSQNPRHKITKRGQNVTFRCDPISEHNRLYWYRQTLGQGPEFLTYFQNEAQLEKSRLLSDRFSAERPKGSFSTLEIQRTEQGDSAMYLCASSTESGWGSYNEQFFGPGTRLTVL.

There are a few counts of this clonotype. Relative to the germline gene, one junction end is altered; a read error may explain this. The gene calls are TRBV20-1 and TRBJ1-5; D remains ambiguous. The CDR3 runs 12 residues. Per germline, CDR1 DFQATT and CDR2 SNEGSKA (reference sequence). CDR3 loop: CSTRRSNQPQHF. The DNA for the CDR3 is TGCAGTACTAGGAGGAGCAATCAGCCCCAGCATTTT.

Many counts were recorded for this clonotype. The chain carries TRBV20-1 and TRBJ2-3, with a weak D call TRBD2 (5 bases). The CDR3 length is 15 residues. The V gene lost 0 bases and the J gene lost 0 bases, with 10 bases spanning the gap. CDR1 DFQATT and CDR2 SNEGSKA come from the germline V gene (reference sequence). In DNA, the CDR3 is TGCAGTGCTAGAGATAGGCGGGTTAGCACAGATACGCAGTATTTT. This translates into CSARDRRVSTDTQYF.

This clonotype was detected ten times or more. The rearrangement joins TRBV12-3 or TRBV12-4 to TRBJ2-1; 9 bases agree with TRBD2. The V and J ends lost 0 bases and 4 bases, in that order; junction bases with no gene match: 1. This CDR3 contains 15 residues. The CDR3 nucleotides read TGTGCCAGCAGTTTAGCGACTAGCGGTTACAATGAGCAGTTCTTC. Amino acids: CASSLATSGYNEQFF.

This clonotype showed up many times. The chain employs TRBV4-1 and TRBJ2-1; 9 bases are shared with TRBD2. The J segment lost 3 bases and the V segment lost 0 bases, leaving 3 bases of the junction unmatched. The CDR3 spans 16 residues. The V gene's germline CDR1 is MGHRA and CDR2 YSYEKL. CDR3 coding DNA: TGCGCCAGCAGCCAAGATGCTAGCGGGGACTACAATGAGCAGTTCTTC. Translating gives CASSQDASGDYNEQFF.

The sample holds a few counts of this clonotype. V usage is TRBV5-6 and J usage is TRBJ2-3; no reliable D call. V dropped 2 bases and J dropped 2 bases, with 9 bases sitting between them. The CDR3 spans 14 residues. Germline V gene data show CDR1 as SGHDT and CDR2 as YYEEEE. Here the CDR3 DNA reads TGTGCCAGCAGCTTTCGACCCGCCACAGATACGCAGTATTTT. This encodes CASSFRPATDTQYF.

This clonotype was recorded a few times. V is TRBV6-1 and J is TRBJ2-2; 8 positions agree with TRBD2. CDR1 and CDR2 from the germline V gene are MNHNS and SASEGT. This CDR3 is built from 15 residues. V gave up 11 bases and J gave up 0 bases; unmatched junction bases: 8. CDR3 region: CAGTSGPANTGELFF. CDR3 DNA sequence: TGTGCCGGTACTAGCGGCCCGGCGAACACCGGGGAGCTGTTTTTT.

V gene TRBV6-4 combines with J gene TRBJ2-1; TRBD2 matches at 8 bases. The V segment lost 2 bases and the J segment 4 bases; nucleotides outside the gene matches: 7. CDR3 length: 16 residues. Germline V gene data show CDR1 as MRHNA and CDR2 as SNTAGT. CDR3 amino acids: CASSDPSPGGYNEQFF. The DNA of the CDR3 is TGTGCCAGCAGTGACCCGTCCCCGGGAGGGTACAATGAGCAGTTCTTC.

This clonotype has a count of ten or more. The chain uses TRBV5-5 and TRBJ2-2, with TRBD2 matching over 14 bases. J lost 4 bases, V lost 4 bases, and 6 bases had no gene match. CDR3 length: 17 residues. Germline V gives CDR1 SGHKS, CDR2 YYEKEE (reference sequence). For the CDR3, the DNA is TGTGCCAGCAGCCGGGGACTAGCGGGAGCTACCACCGGGGAGCTGTTTTTT. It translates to CASSRGLAGATTGELFF.

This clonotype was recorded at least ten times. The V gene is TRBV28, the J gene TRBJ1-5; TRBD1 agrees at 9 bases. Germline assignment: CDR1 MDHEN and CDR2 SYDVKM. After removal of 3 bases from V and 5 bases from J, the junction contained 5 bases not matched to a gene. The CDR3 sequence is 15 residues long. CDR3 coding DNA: TGTGCCAGCAGTTTTATGGACAGGGGCCATCAGCCCCAGCATTTT. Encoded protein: CASSFMDRGHQPQHF.

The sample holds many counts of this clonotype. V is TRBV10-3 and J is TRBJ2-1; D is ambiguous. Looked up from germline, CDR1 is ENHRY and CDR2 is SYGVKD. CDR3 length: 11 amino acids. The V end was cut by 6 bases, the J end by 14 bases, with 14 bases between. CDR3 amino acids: CAIRAEHKEFF. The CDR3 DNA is TGTGCCATCAGAGCAGAACACAAAGAGTTCTTC.

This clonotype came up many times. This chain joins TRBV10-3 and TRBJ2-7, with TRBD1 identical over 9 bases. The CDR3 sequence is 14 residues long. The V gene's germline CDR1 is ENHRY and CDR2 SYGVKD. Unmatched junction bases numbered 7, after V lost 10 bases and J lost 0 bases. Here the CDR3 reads CATLDRGISYEQYF. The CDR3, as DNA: TGTGCCACCCTGGACAGGGGTATCTCCTACGAGCAGTACTTC.

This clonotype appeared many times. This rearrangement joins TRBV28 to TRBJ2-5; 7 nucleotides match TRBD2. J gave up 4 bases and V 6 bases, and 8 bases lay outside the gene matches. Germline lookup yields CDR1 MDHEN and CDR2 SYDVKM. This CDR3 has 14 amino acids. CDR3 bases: TGTGCCAGCAGAAAGCGGGATAGGTCAGAGACCCAGTACTTC. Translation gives CASRKRDRSETQYF. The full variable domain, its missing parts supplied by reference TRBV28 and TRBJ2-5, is DVKVTQSSRYLVKRTGEKVFLECVQDMDHENMFWYRQDPGLGLRLIYFSYDVKMKEKGDIPEGYSVSREKKERFSLILESASTNQTSMYLCASRKRDRSETQYFGPGTRLLVL.

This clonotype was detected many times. The CDR3 region is CASSFGTAETFYGYTF. For the CDR3, the DNA is TGCGCCAGCAGCTTTGGGACAGCTGAGACATTCTATGGCTACACCTTC. The V call is TRBV5-1, the J call TRBJ1-2, with TRBD1 matching 7 bases. The germline V gene has CDR1 SGHRS and CDR2 YFSETQ. J gave up 4 bases and V 2 bases, and 11 bases lay outside the gene matches. This CDR3 is 16 amino acids long.

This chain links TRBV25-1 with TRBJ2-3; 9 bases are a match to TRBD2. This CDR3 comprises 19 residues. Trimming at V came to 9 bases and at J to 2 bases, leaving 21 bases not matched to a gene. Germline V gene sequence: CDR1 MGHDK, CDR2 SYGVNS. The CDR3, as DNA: TGTGCCAGGGCCCCCGGGCCTAGCGGGGCAGGATTAATCACAGATACGCAGTATTTT. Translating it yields CARAPGPSGAGLITDTQYF. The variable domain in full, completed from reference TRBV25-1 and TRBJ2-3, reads EADIYQTPRYLVIGTGKKITLECSQTMGHDKMYWYQQDPGMELHLIHYSYGVNSTEKGDLSSESTVSRIRTEHFPLTLESARPSHTSQYLCARAPGPSGAGLITDTQYFGPGTRLTVL.

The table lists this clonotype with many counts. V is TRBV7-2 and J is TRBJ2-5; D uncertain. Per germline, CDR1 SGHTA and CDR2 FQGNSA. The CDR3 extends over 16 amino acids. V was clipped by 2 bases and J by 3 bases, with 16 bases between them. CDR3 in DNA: TGTGCCAGCAGCTTACCCTGGTGGGCAGAGGAAGAGACCCAGTACTTC. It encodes CASSLPWWAEEETQYF.

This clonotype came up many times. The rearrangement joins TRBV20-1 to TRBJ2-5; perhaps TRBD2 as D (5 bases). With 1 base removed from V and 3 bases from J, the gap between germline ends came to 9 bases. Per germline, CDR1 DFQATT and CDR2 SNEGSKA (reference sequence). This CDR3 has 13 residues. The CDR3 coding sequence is TGCAGTGCTAGAGTCCCCGGGGAAGAGACCCAGTACTTC. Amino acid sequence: CSARVPGEETQYF.

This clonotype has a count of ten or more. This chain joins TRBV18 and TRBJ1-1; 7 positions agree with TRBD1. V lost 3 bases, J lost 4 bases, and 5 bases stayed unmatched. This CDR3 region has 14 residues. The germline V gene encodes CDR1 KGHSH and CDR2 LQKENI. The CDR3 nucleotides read TGTGCCAGCTCACCCCACAGGGGAGGCACTGAAGCTTTCTTT. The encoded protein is CASSPHRGGTEAFF.

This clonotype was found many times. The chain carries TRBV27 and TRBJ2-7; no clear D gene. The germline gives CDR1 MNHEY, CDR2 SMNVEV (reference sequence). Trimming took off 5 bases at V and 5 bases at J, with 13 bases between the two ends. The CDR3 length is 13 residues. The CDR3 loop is CASSREGTHEQYF. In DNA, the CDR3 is TGTGCCAGCAGTAGGGAAGGAACCCACGAGCAGTACTTC.

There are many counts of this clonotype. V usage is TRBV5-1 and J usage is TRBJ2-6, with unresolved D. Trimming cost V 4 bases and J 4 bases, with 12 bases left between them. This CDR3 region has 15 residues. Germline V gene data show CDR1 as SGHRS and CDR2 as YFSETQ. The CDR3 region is CASSINSIGANVLTF. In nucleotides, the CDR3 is TGCGCCAGCAGCATAAACTCGATAGGGGCCAACGTCCTGACTTTC.

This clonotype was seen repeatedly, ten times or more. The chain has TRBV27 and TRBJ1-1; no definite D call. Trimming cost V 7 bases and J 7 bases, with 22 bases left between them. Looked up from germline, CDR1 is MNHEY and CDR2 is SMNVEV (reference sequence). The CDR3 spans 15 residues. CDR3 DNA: TGTGCCAGCAATTTTGCCTTCGGACGGCTCAATGAAGCTTTCTTT. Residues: CASNFAFGRLNEAFF.

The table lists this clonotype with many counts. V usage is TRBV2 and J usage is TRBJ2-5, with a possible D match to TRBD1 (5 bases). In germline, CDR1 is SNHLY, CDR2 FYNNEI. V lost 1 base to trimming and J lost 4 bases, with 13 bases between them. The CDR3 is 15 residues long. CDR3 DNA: TGTGCCAGCAGTGAAGAGGTTGGCCAGGGAGAGACCCAGTACTTC. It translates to CASSEEVGQGETQYF.

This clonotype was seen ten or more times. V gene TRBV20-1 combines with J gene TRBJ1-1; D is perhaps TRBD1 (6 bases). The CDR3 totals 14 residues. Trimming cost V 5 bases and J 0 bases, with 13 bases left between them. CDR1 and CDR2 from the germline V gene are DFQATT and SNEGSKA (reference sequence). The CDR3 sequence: CSALPGEMNTEAFF. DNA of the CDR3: TGCAGTGCTCTGCCAGGGGAAATGAACACTGAAGCTTTCTTT.

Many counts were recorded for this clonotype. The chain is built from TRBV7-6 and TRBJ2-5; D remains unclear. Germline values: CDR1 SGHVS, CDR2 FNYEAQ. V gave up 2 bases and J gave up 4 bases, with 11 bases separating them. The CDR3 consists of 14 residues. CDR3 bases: TGTGCCAGCAGCTTACTTCCGGAAATAGAGACCCAGTACTTC. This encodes CASSLLPEIETQYF.

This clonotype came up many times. CDR3 in DNA: TGCGCCAGCAGCCCTAGCGGGGGCGCCAGCTCCTACAATGAGCAGTTCTTC. As protein: CASSPSGGASSYNEQFF. This rearrangement joins TRBV5-1 to TRBJ2-1; 10 bases are a match to TRBD2. This CDR3 has 17 amino acids. V lost 4 bases, J lost 0 bases, and 7 bases stayed unmatched. The V gene's germline CDR1 is SGHRS and CDR2 YFSETQ.